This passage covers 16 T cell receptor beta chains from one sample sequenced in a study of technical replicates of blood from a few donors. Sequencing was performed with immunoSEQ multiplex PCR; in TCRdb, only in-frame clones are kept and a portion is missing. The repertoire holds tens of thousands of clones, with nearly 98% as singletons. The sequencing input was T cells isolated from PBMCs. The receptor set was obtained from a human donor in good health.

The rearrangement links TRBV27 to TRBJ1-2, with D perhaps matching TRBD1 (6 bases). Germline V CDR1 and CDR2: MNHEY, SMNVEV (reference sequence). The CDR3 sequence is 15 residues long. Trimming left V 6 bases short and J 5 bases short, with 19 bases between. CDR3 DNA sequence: TGTGCCAGCAGGGAGGGGGGGGCAGGGTGGTATGGCTACACCTTC. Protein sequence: CASREGGAGWYGYTF.

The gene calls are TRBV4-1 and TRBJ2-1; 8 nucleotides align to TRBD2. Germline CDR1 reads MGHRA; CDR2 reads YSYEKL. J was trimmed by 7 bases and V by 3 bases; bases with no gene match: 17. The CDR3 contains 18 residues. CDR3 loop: CASSQKGAGVPVGNEQFF. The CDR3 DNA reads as TGCGCCAGCAGCCAGAAGGGAGCGGGAGTACCGGTGGGTAATGAGCAGTTCTTC.

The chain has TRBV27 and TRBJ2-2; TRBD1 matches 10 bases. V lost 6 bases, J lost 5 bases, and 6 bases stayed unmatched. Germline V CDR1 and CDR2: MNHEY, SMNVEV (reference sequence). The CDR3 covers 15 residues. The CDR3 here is CASSLTGQGTGELFF. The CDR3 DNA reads TGTGCCAGCAGCCTAACGGGACAGGGGACCGGGGAGCTGTTTTTT.

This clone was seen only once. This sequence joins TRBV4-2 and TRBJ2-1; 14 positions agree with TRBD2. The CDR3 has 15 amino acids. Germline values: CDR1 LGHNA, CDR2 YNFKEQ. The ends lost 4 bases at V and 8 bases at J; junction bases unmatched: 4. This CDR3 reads CASSPTSGRADEQFF. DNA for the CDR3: TGTGCCAGCAGCCCGACTAGCGGGAGGGCTGATGAGCAGTTCTTC.

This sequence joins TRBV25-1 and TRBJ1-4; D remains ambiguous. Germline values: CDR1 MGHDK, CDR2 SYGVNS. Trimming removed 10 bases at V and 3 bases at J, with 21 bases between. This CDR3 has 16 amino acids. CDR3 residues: CATGFGETASNEKLFF. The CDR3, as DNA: TGTGCCACGGGTTTCGGGGAGACGGCATCTAATGAAAAACTGTTTTTT.

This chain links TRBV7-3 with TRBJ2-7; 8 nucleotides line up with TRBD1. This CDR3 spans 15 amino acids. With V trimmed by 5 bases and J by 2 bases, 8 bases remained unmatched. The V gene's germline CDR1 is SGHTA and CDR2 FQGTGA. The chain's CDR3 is CASSERTGPPYEQYF. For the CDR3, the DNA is TGTGCCAGCAGCGAAAGGACAGGGCCGCCCTACGAGCAGTACTTC.

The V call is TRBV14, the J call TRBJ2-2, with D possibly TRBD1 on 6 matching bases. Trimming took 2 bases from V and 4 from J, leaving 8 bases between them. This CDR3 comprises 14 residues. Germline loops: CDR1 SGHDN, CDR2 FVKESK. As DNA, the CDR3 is TGTGCCAGCAGCCAAACAGGGAGCACCGGGGAGCTGTTTTTT. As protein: CASSQTGSTGELFF.

The CDR3 here is CSVEGVSDSTFEQYF. In nucleotides, the CDR3 is TGCAGCGTTGAAGGGGTATCGGACAGTACTTTCGAGCAGTACTTC. V is TRBV29-1 and J is TRBJ2-7; possibly TRBD1 for D (6 bases). The V and J ends lost 1 base and 6 bases respectively, with 19 bases between them. The CDR3 extends over 15 amino acids. CDR1 SQVTM and CDR2 ANQGSEA come from the germline V gene.

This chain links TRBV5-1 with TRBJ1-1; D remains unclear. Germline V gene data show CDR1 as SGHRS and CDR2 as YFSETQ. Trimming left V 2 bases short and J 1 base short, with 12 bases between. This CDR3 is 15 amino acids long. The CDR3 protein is CASSFSPSGNTEAFF. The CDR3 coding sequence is TGCGCCAGCAGCTTTTCTCCGAGCGGGAACACTGAAGCTTTCTTT.

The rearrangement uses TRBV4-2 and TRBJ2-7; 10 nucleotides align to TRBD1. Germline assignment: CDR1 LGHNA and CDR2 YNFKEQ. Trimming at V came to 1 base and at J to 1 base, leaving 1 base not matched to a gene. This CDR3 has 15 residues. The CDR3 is CASSQADRGSYEQYF. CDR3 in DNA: TGTGCCAGCAGCCAAGCGGACAGGGGGTCCTACGAGCAGTACTTC.

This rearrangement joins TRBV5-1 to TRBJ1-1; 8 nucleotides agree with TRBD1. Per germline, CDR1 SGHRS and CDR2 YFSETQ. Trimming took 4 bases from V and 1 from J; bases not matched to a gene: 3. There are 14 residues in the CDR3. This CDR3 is CASSPDRENTEAFF. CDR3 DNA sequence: TGCGCCAGCAGCCCGGACAGGGAGAACACTGAAGCTTTCTTT.

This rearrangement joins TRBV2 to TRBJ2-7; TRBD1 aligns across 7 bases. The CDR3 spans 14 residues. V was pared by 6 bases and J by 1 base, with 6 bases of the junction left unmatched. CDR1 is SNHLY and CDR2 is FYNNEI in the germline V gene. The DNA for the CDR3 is TGTGCCAGCAGGGATTCGACAGGGTCCTACGAGCAGTACTTC. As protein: CASRDSTGSYEQYF.

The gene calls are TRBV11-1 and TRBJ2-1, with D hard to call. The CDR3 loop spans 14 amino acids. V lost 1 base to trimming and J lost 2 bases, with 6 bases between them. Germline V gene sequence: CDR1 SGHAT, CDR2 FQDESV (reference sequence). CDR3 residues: CASSLVEAYNEQFF. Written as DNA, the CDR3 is TGTGCCAGCAGCTTAGTAGAAGCCTACAATGAGCAGTTCTTC.

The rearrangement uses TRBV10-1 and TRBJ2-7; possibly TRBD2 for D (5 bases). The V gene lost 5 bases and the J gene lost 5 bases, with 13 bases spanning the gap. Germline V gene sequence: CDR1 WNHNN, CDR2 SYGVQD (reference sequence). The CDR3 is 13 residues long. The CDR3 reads CASSILASDEQYF. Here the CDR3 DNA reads TGCGCCAGCAGTATTTTAGCGTCTGACGAGCAGTACTTC.

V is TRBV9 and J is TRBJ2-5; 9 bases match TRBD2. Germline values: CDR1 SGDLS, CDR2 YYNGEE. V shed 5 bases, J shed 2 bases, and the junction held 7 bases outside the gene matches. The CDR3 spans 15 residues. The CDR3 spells CASSRGGVGQETQYF. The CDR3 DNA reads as TGTGCCAGCAGTCGCGGGGGGGTGGGTCAAGAGACCCAGTACTTC.

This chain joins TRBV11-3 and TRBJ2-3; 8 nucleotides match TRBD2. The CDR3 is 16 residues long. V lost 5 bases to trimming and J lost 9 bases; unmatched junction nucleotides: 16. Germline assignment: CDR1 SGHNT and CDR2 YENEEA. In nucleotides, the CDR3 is TGTGCCAGCAGCGCCCCCGGGGGGGCGGCCCGTGGGACGCAGTATTTT. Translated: CASSAPGGAARGTQYF.